This T cell receptor beta chain was recorded in a study of blood T cell repertoires in COVID-19. Assay used: immunoSEQ multiplex PCR; TCRdb lists only in-frame clones, some missing. The sample lists 60,000 to 75,000 clones, 86% occurring once. The CDR3 sequence is 14 residues long. J gave up 0 bases and V 6 bases, and 4 bases lay outside the gene matches. CDR1 and CDR2 (germline): SNHLY, FYNNEI. The specimen sequenced was peripheral blood. The chain employs TRBV2 and TRBJ2-7; 8 bases agree with TRBD1. This sequence originates from a man aged 25 to 40 with acute or convalescent COVID-19. The DNA of the CDR3 is TGTGCCAGCAGGGGGGACAGGAACTCCTACGAGCAGTACTTC. Translation: CASRGDRNSYEQYF.